This T cell receptor beta chain was identified in a study of blood T cell repertoires in COVID-19. The authors' processing: From reference gene primer amplification, estimates of nucleated cell counts were derived. Some clones are missing from TCRdb's copy, which holds only in-frame ones; the method was immunoSEQ multiplex PCR. The V and J calls and clone size are taken from that table; D and trimming were inferred from the DNA. Of some 300,000 clones in the sample, around 86% were seen once. CDR1 is SGHAT and CDR2 is FQNNGV in the germline V gene. This CDR3 has 14 residues. V lost 5 bases to trimming and J lost 1 base, with 11 bases between them. Cohorts were based on clinical histories the participants reported. Recovered status applied to Cohort 3 donors who had two consecutive negative PCRs. It also applied to those with clearance or with symptom resolution.

The chain recombines TRBV11-2 with TRBJ1-1; D gene ambiguous. What was sequenced was PBMCs or T cells enriched from blood (not recorded which). This TCR was recovered from a man aged 30-40 years who had recovered from COVID-19. CDR3 sequence (DNA): TGTGCCAGCAGCCGTGAGGTTAAGAACACTGAAGCTTTCTTT. Amino acids: CASSREVKNTEAFF.